This T cell receptor (beta chain) stems from a study of blood T cell repertoires in COVID-19 (dated by TCRdb to 2020 to 2022). Describing the broader study: Collaborator samples came from the United States, Italy and Spain and covered acute and convalescent phases of COVID-19. The material from the prospective study consisted of cDNA or gDNA derived from T cells, B-cell-depleted T cells, or PBMCs. The dataset comprised deeply sampled blood TCRbeta repertoires from subjects exposed to, actively infected with, or recovered from COVID-19. The repertoires were made available in a free public database intended to serve as a resource for research on the immune response to SARS-CoV-2. Samples came from the ongoing ImmuneRACE study (first 160 participants) plus 1,254 subjects from 6 global collaborators. Nearly every sample came with metadata listing a de-identified subject ID, COVID-19 status, age in years and sex. HLA class I and class II types, where available, came from metadata supplied by the sample provider rather than from assay-based typing.

Findings and caveats that apply to the study as a whole: How much clinical and demographic metadata was included differed by source and by participant, and the metadata was provided uncurated.

Each collaborating institution followed its own protocols to collect whole blood in K2EDTA tubes. For TCRbeta analysis, collaborators shipped samples as frozen whole blood, isolated PBMCs, or DNA extracted from either of those sample types. Turning to this clone: Its antigen remains undetermined. No much larger clone is present one base from it, and per-base qualities are unavailable.

The immunoSEQ Assay, a bias-controlled multiplex PCR, was used to amplify TCRbeta CDR3 regions from genomic DNA. For the original study's pipeline: Nucleated cell counts per sample were estimated from amplification of reference gene primers within the assay. To quantify the absolute abundance of each unique TCRbeta CDR3 rearrangement, sequence reads were collapsed and filtered. For each sample, productive Simpson clonality was calculated as the square root of Simpson's diversity index across productive rearrangements. Drawn from immuneACCESS, this table holds only the in-frame rearrangements with V and J called that TCRdb kept. Clones are partly lost; checked studies trace under half to an unresolved V gene and leave the rest unexplained. That table supplies the V and J calls and clone size; D and trimming were determined from the DNA. The sample table shows approximately 260,000 clones, and 75% to 90% are seen once. Jointly, the top ten make up 8% to 9.5% of the sample.

This TCR came from a human donor in a cohort sampled during active COVID-19. The specimen was peripheral blood.

For the CDR3, the sequence is CASRPLAGVGPDTQYF. In nucleotides, the sequence is TGTGCCAGCAGACCCTTAGCGGGAGTCGGGCCAGATACGCAGTATTTT. The chain joins TRBV11-2 to TRBJ2-3, with 9 middle bases fitting TRBD2. According to the germline V gene, CDR1 reads SGHAT and CDR2 reads FQNNGV. The CDR3 contains 16 residues, cysteine and phenylalanine counted. Only the CDR3 portion is preserved as DNA: 48 bases, with reading frame beginning at the first base. Compared with germline, V lacks 6 bases and J lacks 4 bases; bases without a gene match: 11. Where the CDR3 stops, the reference TRBV11-2 and TRBJ2-3 genes take over; the full variable domain is EAGVAQSPRYKIIEKRQSVAFWCNPISGHATLYWYQQILGQGPKLLIQFQNNGVVDDSQLPKDRFSAERLKGVDSTLKIQPAKLEDSAVYLCASRPLAGVGPDTQYFGPGTRLTVL.